This is a list of T cell receptor beta chains from one sample in a study of T-cell reconstitution after alpha-beta-depleted transplantation in children. Each CDR3 protein gets one entry after TCRdb re-called the PCR reads with MiXCR. The data show roughly 500,000 distinct CDR3 sequences, around a third seen once. Source: PBMCs from the stem cell graft donor, taken from the stem cell graft. The receptors originated from a human donor who donated a stem cell graft to a child with aplastic anemia. The conserved cysteine and the conserved F or W are not part of the CDR3 here. Fields, in order: D gene, clone size, J gene, V gene, CDR3 protein. D genes are given only for firm matches. The size field is filled for only some rows; it gives once, few, many or a size class.

- | few | TRBJ1-1 | TRBV6-1 | ASSERIRNTEAF
TRBD1 | few | TRBJ2-3 | TRBV20-1 | SATQGTDTQY
- | - | TRBJ1-5 | TRBV7-6 | ASSSGSDSNQPQH
- | - | TRBJ1-5 | TRBV10-1 | ASSESDQPQH
- | few | TRBJ2-2 | TRBV30 | AWLSVTGELF
- | - | TRBJ2-2 | TRBV29-1 | SVQTGELF
- | few | TRBJ2-7 | TRBV6-2/TRBV6-3 | ASRDTPDEQY
TRBD1 | few | TRBJ2-7 | TRBV5-1 | ASSSTGGSYEQY
TRBD1 | few | TRBJ1-1 | TRBV29-1 | SVGALITGVPEAF
- | - | TRBJ2-1 | TRBV11-2 | ASSPQVPQF
TRBD2 | - | TRBJ2-1 | TRBV28 | ASSSPGGDNEQF
TRBD2 | - | TRBJ2-1 | TRBV7-3 | ASSLNRGRLNEQF
TRBD2 | - | TRBJ2-7 | TRBV15 | ATSRGSGGLSYEQY
TRBD1 | - | TRBJ2-7 | TRBV7-9 | ASSATGDTLLHEQY
- | - | TRBJ1-1 | TRBV29-1 | SVVPPRENTEAF
- | few | TRBJ2-1 | TRBV2 | ASSDDNEQF
- | many | TRBJ2-1 | TRBV7-2 | ASSFRSYNEQF
- | - | TRBJ2-5 | TRBV6-5 | ASSYFDSDQETQY
TRBD1 | few | TRBJ1-2 | TRBV6-1 | ASSAGTGLLSGYT
- | - | TRBJ2-1 | TRBV9 | ASSPWDRSDEQF
- | - | TRBJ2-7 | TRBV7-8 | ASSLAGPGYEQY
TRBD1 | - | TRBJ1-1 | TRBV20-1 | SALDRLNTEAF
- | - | TRBJ1-1 | TRBV20-1 | SARSWDGLREAF
- | few | TRBJ2-3 | TRBV14 | ASSQGPPHFTDTQY
TRBD1 | few | TRBJ2-7 | TRBV6-2/TRBV6-3 | ASSWSSGQGSYEQY
- | - | TRBJ1-2 | TRBV20-1 | SARETGYYGYT
TRBD1 | - | TRBJ1-1 | TRBV30 | ARQGMNTEAF
- | - | TRBJ1-2 | TRBV30 | AWITRFKQGQYGYT
TRBD2 | - | TRBJ2-3 | TRBV7-2 | ASSSGLAADTQY
TRBD1 | - | TRBJ1-2 | TRBV29-1 | SVGPTGTGVGYT
- | few | TRBJ2-1 | TRBV20-1 | SARGLLQTEQF
TRBD2 | few | TRBJ2-3 | TRBV7-2 | ASSLGPSGGGTDTQY
TRBD1 | - | TRBJ1-1 | TRBV27 | ASSLTPRQGPTEAF
- | - | TRBJ1-2 | TRBV14 | ASSQDQDRPGYT
TRBD2 | few | TRBJ2-1 | TRBV5-6 | ASSLGLAVNEQF
- | - | TRBJ1-2 | TRBV20-1 | SARVASGNGYT
- | - | TRBJ1-1 | TRBV4-2 | ASSQDSTHMNTEAF
- | - | TRBJ1-1 | TRBV18 | ASSAPTGTARNTEAF
TRBD1 | - | TRBJ1-2 | TRBV29-1 | SVKVRIGADRATAGGYT
- | - | TRBJ1-5 | TRBV29-1 | SVEEGQSNQPQH
- | once | TRBJ2-1 | TRBV9 | ASSPRLGMNEQF
- | few | TRBJ2-2 | TRBV5-1 | ASSLARVNTGELF
- | - | TRBJ2-5 | TRBV15 | ATSRPPETQY
TRBD1 | - | TRBJ2-1 | TRBV5-1 | ASSVGQAQGEQF
TRBD1 | - | TRBJ2-1 | TRBV6-1 | ASRQELTGNHEQF
TRBD1 | few | TRBJ1-6 | TRBV7-3 | ASSLGTGAASPLH
- | - | TRBJ1-1 | TRBV29-1 | SVDNRDTEAF
- | few | TRBJ1-4 | TRBV29-1 | SVPGSV